Sequencing of this T cell receptor (beta chain) was carried out in a study of molecular identifiers for immune sequencing clone quantification. The CDR3 totals 14 residues. Trimming stripped 5 bases from V and 0 bases from J, with 12 bases between. CDR1 is SGHNT, CDR2 YYREEE, per germline (reference sequence). This clonotype occurred many times. Sequencing libraries of naive CD8 cells derived from around 20,000 to 1,000,000 sorted cells with 10%, 30% or 50% RNA. TCRdb itself ran the PCR reads through MiXCR, one entry per CDR3 protein. The data hold about 640,000 distinct CDR3 sequences, with 15% to 20% observed a single time.

The specimen sequenced was naive CD8+ T cells from blood, with Jurkat cell RNA spiked in. Subset indicated: FACS-sorted CD8+CD4-CCR7+CD45RA+ naive T cells. This TCR was recovered from a human donor in good health. Some libraries in this study had Jurkat cell RNA spiked in. The chain couples TRBV5-4 to TRBJ2-7; D assignment may be TRBD1 or TRBD2 (5 bases each). CDR3 nucleotides: TGTGCCAGCAGGGGGTCGGGGACCTCCTACGAGCAGTACTTC. Translation gives CASRGSGTSYEQYF.